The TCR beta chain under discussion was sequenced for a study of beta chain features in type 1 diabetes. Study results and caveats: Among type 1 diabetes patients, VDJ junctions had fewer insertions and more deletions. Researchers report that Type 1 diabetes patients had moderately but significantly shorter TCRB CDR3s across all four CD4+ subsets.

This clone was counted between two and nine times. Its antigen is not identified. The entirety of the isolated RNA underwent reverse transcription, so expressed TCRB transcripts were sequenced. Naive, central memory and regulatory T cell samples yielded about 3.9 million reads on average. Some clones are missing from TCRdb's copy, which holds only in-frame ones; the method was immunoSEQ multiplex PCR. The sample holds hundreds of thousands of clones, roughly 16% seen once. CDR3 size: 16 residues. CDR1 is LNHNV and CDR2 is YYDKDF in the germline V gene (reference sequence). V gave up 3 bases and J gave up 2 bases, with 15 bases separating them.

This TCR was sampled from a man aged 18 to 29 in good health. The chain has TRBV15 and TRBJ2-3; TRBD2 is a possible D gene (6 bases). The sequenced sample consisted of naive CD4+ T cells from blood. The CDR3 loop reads CATSSLSGSPTDTQYF. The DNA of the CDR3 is TGTGCCACCAGCAGCCTAAGCGGGTCCCCCACAGATACGCAGTATTTT.